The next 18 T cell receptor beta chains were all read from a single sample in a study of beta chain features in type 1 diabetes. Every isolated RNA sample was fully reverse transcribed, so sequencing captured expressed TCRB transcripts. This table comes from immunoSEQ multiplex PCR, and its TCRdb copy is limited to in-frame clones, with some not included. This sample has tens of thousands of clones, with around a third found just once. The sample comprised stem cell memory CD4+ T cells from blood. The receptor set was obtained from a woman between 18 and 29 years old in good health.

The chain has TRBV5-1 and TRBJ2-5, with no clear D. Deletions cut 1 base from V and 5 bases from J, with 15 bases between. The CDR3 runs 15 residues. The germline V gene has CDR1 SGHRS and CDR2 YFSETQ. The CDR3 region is CASSLSWAHRETQYF. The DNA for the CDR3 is TGCGCCAGCAGCTTGTCGTGGGCCCACCGGGAGACCCAGTACTTC.

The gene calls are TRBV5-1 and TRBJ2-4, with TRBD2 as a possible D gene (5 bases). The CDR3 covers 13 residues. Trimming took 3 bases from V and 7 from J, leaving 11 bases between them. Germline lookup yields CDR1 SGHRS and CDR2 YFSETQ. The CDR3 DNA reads TGCGCCAGCAGCTCGGGATCGGAGAACATTCAGTACTTC. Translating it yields CASSSGSENIQYF. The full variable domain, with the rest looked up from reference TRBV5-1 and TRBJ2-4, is KAGVTQTPRYLIKTRGQQVTLSCSPISGHRSVSWYQQTPGQGLQFLFEYFSETQRNKGNFPGRFSGRQFSNSRSEMNVSTLELGDSALYLCASSSGSENIQYFGAGTRLSVL.

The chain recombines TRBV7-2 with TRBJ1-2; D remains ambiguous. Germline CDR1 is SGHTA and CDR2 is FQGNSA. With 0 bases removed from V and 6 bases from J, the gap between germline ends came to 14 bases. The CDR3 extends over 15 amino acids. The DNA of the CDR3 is TGTGCCAGCAGCTTAGCGCTATCGGGAGCGGATGGCTACACCTTC. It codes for CASSLALSGADGYTF. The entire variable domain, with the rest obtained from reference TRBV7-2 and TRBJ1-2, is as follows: GAGVSQSPSNKVTEKGKDVELRCDPISGHTALYWYRQSLGQGLEFLIYFQGNSAPDKSGLPSDRFSAERTGGSVSTLTIQRTQQEDSAVYLCASSLALSGADGYTFGSGTRLTVV.

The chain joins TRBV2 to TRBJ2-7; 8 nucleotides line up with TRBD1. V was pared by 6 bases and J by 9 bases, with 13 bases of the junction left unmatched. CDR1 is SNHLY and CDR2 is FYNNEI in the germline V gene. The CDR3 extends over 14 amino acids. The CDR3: CASRTGQGADGQYF. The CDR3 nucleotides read TGTGCCAGCAGGACCGGACAGGGCGCGGATGGGCAGTACTTC.

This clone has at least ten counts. CDR3 in amino acids: CASSSGQSTDTQYF. CDR3 DNA sequence: TGTGCCAGCAGCTCGGGACAGAGCACAGATACGCAGTATTTT. The chain links TRBV7-2 to TRBJ2-3; 7 positions match TRBD1. Per germline, CDR1 SGHTA and CDR2 FQGNSA. The trim removed 4 bases at V and 0 bases at J, leaving 1 base unmatched. This CDR3 region has 14 residues.

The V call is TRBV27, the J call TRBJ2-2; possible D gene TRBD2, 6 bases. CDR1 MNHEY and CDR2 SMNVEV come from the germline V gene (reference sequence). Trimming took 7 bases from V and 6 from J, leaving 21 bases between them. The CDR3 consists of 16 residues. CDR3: CASKKNSGRLAGELFF. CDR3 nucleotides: TGTGCCAGCAAGAAAAATAGCGGACGACTCGCCGGGGAGCTGTTTTTT.

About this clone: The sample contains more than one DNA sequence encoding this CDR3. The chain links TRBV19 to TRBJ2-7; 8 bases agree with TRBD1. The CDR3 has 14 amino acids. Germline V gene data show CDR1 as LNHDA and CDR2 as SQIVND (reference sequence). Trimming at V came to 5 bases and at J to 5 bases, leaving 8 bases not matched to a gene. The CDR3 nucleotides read TGTGCCAGTAGTCCCGGACAGGGTTTGAACGAGCAGTACTTC. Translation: CASSPGQGLNEQYF.

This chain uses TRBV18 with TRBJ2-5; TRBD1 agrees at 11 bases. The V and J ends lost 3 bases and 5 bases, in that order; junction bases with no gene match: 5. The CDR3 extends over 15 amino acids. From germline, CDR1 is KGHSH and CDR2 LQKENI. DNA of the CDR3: TGTGCCAGCTCACCCCGGACAGGGGGCGGGGAGACCCAGTACTTC. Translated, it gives CASSPRTGGGETQYF.

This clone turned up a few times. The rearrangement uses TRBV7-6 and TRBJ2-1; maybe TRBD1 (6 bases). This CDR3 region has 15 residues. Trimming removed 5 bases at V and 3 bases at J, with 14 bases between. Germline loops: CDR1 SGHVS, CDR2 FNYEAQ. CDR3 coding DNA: TGTGCCAGCAGCCGTACAGGGTTTCGCTACAATGAGCAGTTCTTC. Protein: CASSRTGFRYNEQFF. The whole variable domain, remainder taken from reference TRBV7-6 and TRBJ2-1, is GAGVSQSPRYKVTKRGQDVALRCDPISGHVSLYWYRQALGQGPEFLTYFNYEAQQDKSGLPNDRFSAERPEGSISTLTIQRTEQRDSAMYRCASSRTGFRYNEQFFGPGTRLTVL.

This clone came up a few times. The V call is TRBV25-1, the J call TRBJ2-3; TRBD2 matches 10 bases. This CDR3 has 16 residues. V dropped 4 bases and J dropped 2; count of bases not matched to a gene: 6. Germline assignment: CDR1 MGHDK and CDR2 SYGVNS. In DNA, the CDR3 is TGTGCCAGCAGTGGTCTAGCGGGGGTTGCCACAGATACGCAGTATTTT. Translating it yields CASSGLAGVATDTQYF.

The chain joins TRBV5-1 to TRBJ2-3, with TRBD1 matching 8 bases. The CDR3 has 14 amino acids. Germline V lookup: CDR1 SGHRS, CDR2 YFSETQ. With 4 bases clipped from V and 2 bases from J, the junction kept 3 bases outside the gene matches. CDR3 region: CASSPGQDTDTQYF. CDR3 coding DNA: TGCGCCAGCAGCCCGGGACAGGACACAGATACGCAGTATTTT.

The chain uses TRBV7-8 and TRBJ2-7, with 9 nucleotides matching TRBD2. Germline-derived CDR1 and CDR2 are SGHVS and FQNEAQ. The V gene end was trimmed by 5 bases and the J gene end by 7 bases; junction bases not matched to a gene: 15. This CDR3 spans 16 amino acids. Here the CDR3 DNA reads TGTGCCAGCAGCCCCCGTTCTTTAGCGGGAGATAGTGAGCAGTACTTC. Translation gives CASSPRSLAGDSEQYF.

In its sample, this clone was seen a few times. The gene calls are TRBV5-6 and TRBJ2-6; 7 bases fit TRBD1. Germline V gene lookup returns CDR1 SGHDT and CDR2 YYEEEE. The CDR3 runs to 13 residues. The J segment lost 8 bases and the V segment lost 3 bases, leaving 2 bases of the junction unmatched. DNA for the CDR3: TGTGCCAGCAGCTCCAGGGGGACCAACGTCCTGACTTTC. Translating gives CASSSRGTNVLTF.

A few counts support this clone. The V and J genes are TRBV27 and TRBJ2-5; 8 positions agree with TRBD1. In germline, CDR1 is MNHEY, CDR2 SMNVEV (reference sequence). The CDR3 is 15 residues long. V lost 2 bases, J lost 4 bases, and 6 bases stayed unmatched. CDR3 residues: CASSLIAGGVETQYF. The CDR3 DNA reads TGTGCCAGCAGTTTAATTGCAGGGGGCGTAGAGACCCAGTACTTC.

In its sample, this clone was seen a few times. Written as DNA, the CDR3 is TGTGCCAGCAGACTAGCGGGGGTCGGGGCAGATACGCAGTATTTT. The encoded protein is CASRLAGVGADTQYF. The chain couples TRBV7-9 to TRBJ2-3, with 11 nucleotides matching TRBD2. Trimming took 6 bases from V and 4 from J; bases not matched to a gene: 6. Germline V lookup: CDR1 SEHNR, CDR2 FQNEAQ (reference sequence). The CDR3 covers 15 residues.

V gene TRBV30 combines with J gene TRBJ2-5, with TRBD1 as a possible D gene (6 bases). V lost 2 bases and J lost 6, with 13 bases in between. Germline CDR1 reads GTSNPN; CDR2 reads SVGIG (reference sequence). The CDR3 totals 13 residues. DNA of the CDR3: TGTGCCTGGAGTAAGGGGGTCTTGAAGACCCAGTACTTC. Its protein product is CAWSKGVLKTQYF. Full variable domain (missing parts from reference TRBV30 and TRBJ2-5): SQTIHQWPATLVQPVGSPLSLECTVEGTSNPNLYWYRQAAGRGLQLLFYSVGIGQISSEVPQNLSASRPQDRQFILSSKKLLLSDSGFYLCAWSKGVLKTQYFGPGTRLLVL.

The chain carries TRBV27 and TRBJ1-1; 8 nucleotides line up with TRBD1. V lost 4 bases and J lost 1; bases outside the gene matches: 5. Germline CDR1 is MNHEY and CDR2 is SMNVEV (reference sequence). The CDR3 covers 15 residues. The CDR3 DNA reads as TGTGCCAGCAGTTATCGCGGGACAGGGAACACTGAAGCTTTCTTT. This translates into CASSYRGTGNTEAFF.

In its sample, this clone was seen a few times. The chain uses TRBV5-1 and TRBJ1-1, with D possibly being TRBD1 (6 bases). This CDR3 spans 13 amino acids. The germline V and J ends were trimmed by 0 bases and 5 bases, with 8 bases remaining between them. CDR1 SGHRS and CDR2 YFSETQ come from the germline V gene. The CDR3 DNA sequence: TGCGCCAGCAGCTTGGTGCAGGGGACTGAAGCTTTCTTT. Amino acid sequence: CASSLVQGTEAFF.